The sequence of this T cell receptor (beta chain) was determined in a study of OX40 agonist ivuxolimab in advanced cancers. Study in general: Intravenous ivuxolimab at 0.01 to 10 mg/kg was given to patients every 2 weeks. Treatment received earlier with anti-PD-1, anti-PD-L1 or anti-CTLA-4 agents was allowed, and under 50% had some. Points from the study as a whole: Expanded clones were, on average, more numerous in CD8+ T cells than in CD4+.

This CDR3 contains 16 residues. CDR1 is GTSNPN, CDR2 SVGIG, per germline (reference sequence). J lost 2 bases, V lost 4 bases, and 10 bases had no gene match. Autoimmune disease history or systemic immunosuppression barred patients. Repertoires were generated with immunoSEQ multiplex PCR, while TCRdb's copy carries only in-frame clones and drops some. The sample yields roughly 62,000 clones, around 83% seen once. A note on this clone: Antigen unknown.

This receptor was identified in an adult with an advanced solid tumor such as melanoma, head and neck, liver or kidney cancer. The J gene is TRBJ2-2, the V gene TRBV30, with 7 bases fitting TRBD2. Sequenced material: CD4+ or CD8+ T cells sorted from blood, taken in a trial of the OX40 agonist ivuxolimab. The CDR3 nucleotides are TGTGCCTGGAATTCCGGGGTAGCGGGCAACACCGGGGAGCTGTTTTTT. As protein: CAWNSGVAGNTGELFF. The whole variable domain, filled in from reference TRBV30 and TRBJ2-2, reads SQTIHQWPATLVQPVGSPLSLECTVEGTSNPNLYWYRQAAGRGLQLLFYSVGIGQISSEVPQNLSASRPQDRQFILSSKKLLLSDSGFYLCAWNSGVAGNTGELFFGEGSRLTVL.